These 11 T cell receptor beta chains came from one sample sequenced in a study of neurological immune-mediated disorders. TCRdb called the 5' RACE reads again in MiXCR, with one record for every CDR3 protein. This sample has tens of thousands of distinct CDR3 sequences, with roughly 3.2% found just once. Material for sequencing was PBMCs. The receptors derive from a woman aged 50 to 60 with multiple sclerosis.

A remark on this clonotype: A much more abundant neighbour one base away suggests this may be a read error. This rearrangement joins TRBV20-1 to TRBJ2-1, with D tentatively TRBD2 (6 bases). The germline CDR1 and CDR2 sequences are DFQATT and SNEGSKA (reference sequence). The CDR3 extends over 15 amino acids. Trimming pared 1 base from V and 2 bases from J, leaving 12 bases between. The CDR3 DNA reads TGCAGTGCTAGAGCGTTTCGGGGGACCTACAATGAGCAGTTCTTC. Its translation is CSARAFRGTYNEQFF.

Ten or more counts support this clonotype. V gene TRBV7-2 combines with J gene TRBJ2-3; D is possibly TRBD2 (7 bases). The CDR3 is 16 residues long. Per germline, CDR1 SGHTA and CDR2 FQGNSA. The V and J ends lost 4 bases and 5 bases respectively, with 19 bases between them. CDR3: CASSSFNGGPLDTQYF. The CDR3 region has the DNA TGTGCCAGCAGCTCCTTTAACGGGGGGCCCCTAGATACGCAGTATTTT.

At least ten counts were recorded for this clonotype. CDR3 nucleotide sequence: TGCGCCAGCAGCTCATTGGCGGGCGCTGGGAACACTGAAGCTTTCTTT. Translated: CASSSLAGAGNTEAFF. This chain joins TRBV5-1 and TRBJ1-1, with unresolved D. The CDR3 runs 16 residues. Per germline, CDR1 SGHRS and CDR2 YFSETQ. The V end was cut by 3 bases, the J end by 1 base, with 16 bases between.

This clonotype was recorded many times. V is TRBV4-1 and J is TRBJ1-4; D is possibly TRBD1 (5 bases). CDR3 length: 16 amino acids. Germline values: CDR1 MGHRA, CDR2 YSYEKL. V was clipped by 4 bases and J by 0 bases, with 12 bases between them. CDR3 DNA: TGCGCCAGCAGCCCCTGGATGACAGCAACTAATGAAAAACTGTTTTTT. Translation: CASSPWMTATNEKLFF.

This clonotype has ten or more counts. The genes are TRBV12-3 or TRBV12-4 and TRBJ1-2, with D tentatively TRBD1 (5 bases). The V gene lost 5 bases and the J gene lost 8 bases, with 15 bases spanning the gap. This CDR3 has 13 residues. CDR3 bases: TGTGCCAGCAGTCTCCCCGGGGCTCGGGGCTACACCTTC. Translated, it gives CASSLPGARGYTF.

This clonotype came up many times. CDR3 sequence (DNA): TGCGCCAGCAGCGCCGGGACAGGGGGCCCACTGCGCGCAGATACGCAGTATTTT. It is translated as CASSAGTGGPLRADTQYF. V and J are TRBV5-1 and TRBJ2-3; TRBD1 aligns across 12 bases. Germline V gene lookup returns CDR1 SGHRS and CDR2 YFSETQ. J lost 4 bases, V lost 4 bases, and 13 bases had no gene match. The CDR3 consists of 18 residues.

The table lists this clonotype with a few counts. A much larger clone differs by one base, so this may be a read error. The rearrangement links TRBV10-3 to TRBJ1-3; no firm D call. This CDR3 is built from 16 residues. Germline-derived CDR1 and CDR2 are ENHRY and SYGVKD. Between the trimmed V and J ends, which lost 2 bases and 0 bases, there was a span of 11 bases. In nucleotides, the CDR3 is TGTGCCATCAGTGAGCAACGGATAAACTCTGGAAACACCATATATTTT. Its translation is CAISEQRINSGNTIYF.

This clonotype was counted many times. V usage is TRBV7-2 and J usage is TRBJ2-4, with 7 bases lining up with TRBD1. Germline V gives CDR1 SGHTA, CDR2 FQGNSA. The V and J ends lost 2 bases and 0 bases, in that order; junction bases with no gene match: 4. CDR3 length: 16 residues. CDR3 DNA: TGTGCCAGCAGCTTAAGTTGGACAGGAGCCAAAAACATTCAGTACTTC. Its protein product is CASSLSWTGAKNIQYF. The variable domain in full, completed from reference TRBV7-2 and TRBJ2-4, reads GAGVSQSPSNKVTEKGKDVELRCDPISGHTALYWYRQSLGQGLEFLIYFQGNSAPDKSGLPSDRFSAERTGGSVSTLTIQRTQQEDSAVYLCASSLSWTGAKNIQYFGAGTRLSVL.

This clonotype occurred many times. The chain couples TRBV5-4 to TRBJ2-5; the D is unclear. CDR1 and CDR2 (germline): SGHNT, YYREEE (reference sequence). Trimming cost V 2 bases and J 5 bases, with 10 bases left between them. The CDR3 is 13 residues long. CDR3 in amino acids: CASSFFHGETQYF. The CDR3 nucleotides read TGTGCCAGCAGCTTCTTCCATGGGGAGACCCAGTACTTC.

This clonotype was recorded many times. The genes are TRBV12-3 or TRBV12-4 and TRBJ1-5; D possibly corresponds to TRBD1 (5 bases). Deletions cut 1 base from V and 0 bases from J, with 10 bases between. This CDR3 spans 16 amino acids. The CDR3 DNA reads TGTGCCAGCAGTTTAGAGGGACTTTATAGCAATCAGCCCCAGCATTTT. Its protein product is CASSLEGLYSNQPQHF.

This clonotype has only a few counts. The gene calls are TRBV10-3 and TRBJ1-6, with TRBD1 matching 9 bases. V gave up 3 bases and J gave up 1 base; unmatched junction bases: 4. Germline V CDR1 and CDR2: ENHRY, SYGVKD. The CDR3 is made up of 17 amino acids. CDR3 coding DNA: TGTGCCATCAGTGATCCCGGACAGGGGTCCTATAATTCACCCCTCCACTTT. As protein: CAISDPGQGSYNSPLHF.